The 29 T cell receptor beta chains presented below share a single source sample, sequenced in a study of T cells after yellow fever vaccination. TCRdb reanalysed the 5' RACE reads using MiXCR and keeps one entry per CDR3 protein. Found here are a few hundred thousand distinct CDR3 sequences, around 4.9% of them singletons; the top ten hold roughly 3.3%. The sequenced sample was CD4+ T cells sorted from PBMCs, obtained on the day of the yellow fever booster vaccination. These receptors were collected from a man aged 18 to 29 who received the YFV17D yellow fever vaccine.

This clonotype was picked up a small number of times. The chain recombines TRBV7-3 with TRBJ2-3; possibly TRBD2 for D (5 bases). Trimming cost V 6 bases and J 1 base, with 14 bases left between them. This CDR3 comprises 15 residues. Germline V CDR1 and CDR2: SGHTA, FQGTGA. As DNA, the CDR3 is TGTGCCAGCAGTTCCCGGGGATCCGGCACAGATACGCAGTATTTT. Translating it yields CASSSRGSGTDTQYF.

This clonotype is a singleton in its sample. A much larger clonotype is one base distant, so this may be a read error. The J gene is TRBJ1-6, the V gene TRBV5-5; D not resolved. This CDR3 has 12 residues. Germline V CDR1 and CDR2: SGHKS, YYEKEE (reference sequence). CDR3 in DNA: TGTGTCAGCAGCTTCCAGAGTTCACCCCTCCACTTT. Protein product: CVSSFQSSPLHF.

This clonotype was recorded many times. This chain joins TRBV5-1 and TRBJ1-1; D is uncertain. Germline V gene sequence: CDR1 SGHRS, CDR2 YFSETQ. Between the trimmed V and J ends, which lost 4 bases and 2 bases, there was a span of 9 bases. The CDR3 has 13 residues. The CDR3 spells CASSVGINTEAFF. Written as DNA, the CDR3 is TGCGCCAGCAGCGTTGGAATAAACACTGAAGCTTTCTTT.

This clonotype has just a few counts. This chain links TRBV6-5 with TRBJ2-2; D is possibly TRBD2 (5 bases). Germline lookup yields CDR1 MNHEY and CDR2 SVGAGI. The length of the CDR3 is 15 residues. Deletions cut 7 bases from V and 6 bases from J, with 18 bases between. CDR3 nucleotides: TGTGCCAGCACCTGGGAGATTTTCTCCCCCGGGGAGCTGTTTTTT. Amino acid sequence: CASTWEIFSPGELFF.

This clonotype has just a few counts. The chain recombines TRBV7-2 with TRBJ1-6; 7 positions match TRBD1. Germline V lookup: CDR1 SGHTA, CDR2 FQGNSA. Trimming took 4 bases from V and 5 from J; bases not matched to a gene: 5. The CDR3 loop spans 15 amino acids. CDR3 bases: TGTGCCAGCAGCTACGCGACAGGGAATAATTCACCCCTCCACTTT. Translating gives CASSYATGNNSPLHF.

This clonotype has only a few counts. This chain links TRBV3-1 with TRBJ2-1; D gene ambiguous. V lost 3 bases and J 14 bases, leaving 14 bases between the germline ends. The CDR3 sequence is 12 residues long. The V gene's germline CDR1 is LGHDT and CDR2 YNNKEL (reference sequence). In nucleotides, the CDR3 is TGTGCCAGCAGCCAGGCCTCTGGGGTCAAGTTCTTC. Residues: CASSQASGVKFF.

This clonotype has a handful of counts. This chain links TRBV7-9 with TRBJ1-1; D unclear. The CDR3 consists of 14 residues. Trimming took off 1 base at V and 7 bases at J, with 13 bases between the two ends. CDR1 and CDR2 (germline): SEHNR, FQNEAQ (reference sequence). CDR3 nucleotides: TGTGCCAGCAGCTTAGTCGGGCCAGACTATGAAGCTTTCTTT. Translated, it gives CASSLVGPDYEAFF.

The chain couples TRBV6-1 to TRBJ1-1; no clear D. CDR3 length: 15 residues. Germline V gives CDR1 MNHNS, CDR2 SASEGT. V was pared by 6 bases and J by 1 base, with 15 bases between. The CDR3 DNA reads as TGTGCCAGCAGACGGAGGGAGGCTTCGAACACTGAAGCTTTCTTT. Translation: CASRRREASNTEAFF.

This clonotype was detected a few times. The chain has TRBV12-3 or TRBV12-4 and TRBJ2-4; 7 nucleotides align to TRBD1. The V segment lost 5 bases and the J segment 0 bases; nucleotides outside the gene matches: 13. The CDR3 is made up of 18 amino acids. Here the CDR3 DNA reads TGTGCCAGCAGTCCTGACAGGGCGAGGGTCTTAGCCAAAAACATTCAGTACTTC. This encodes CASSPDRARVLAKNIQYF.

This clonotype was counted ten times or more. The CDR3 coding sequence is TGCGCCAGCAGATTCGGGACGACGGGGACTGAAGCTTTCTTT. This sequence encodes CASRFGTTGTEAFF. The gene calls are TRBV5-1 and TRBJ1-1; a weak D match, TRBD1 (5 bases). Germline-derived CDR1 and CDR2 are SGHRS and YFSETQ. The ends were cut back, 5 bases at V and 5 bases at J, with 16 bases in the middle. The CDR3 has 14 amino acids.

V and J are TRBV6-6 and TRBJ1-1; 7 bases line up with TRBD1. V shed 4 bases, J shed 8 bases, and the junction held 10 bases outside the gene matches. The CDR3 is 14 residues long. Germline loops: CDR1 MNHNY, CDR2 SVGAGI (reference sequence). DNA for the CDR3: TGTGCCAGCAGTTTCACCCAGGGGGTATCCGAAGCTTTCTTT. This codes for CASSFTQGVSEAFF.

This clonotype was seen at least ten times. The chain is built from TRBV12-3 or TRBV12-4 and TRBJ2-7; D unresolved. The V and J ends lost 6 bases and 12 bases respectively, with 21 bases between them. CDR3 length equals 13 residues. CDR3 sequence (DNA): TGTGCCAGCAGCCCTCGACCGAATGATTCTCTGTACTTC. Translation gives CASSPRPNDSLYF.

This clonotype was observed at least ten times. The CDR3 region has the DNA TGTGCCAGCAGTTTATGGGGGGGGACCTACGAGCAGTACTTC. It specifies CASSLWGGTYEQYF. The V gene is TRBV12-3 or TRBV12-4, the J gene TRBJ2-7, with 7 bases identical to TRBD2. After removal of 2 bases from V and 2 bases from J, the junction contained 3 bases not matched to a gene. The CDR3 is 14 residues long.

This clonotype has just a few counts. This chain links TRBV4-2 with TRBJ2-4; D ambiguous. Germline lookup yields CDR1 LGHNA and CDR2 YNFKEQ. V was cut by 0 bases and J by 0 bases, with 6 bases left in between. The CDR3 is made up of 15 amino acids. The CDR3 DNA sequence: TGTGCCAGCAGCCAAGAGGTGTTAGCCAAAAACATTCAGTACTTC. It codes for CASSQEVLAKNIQYF.

This clonotype showed up many times. The chain joins TRBV9 to TRBJ1-6; D gene unclear. The V end lost 0 bases, the J end lost 6 bases, and 16 bases lay between the germline ends. Germline CDR1 is SGDLS and CDR2 is YYNGEE. CDR3 size: 17 residues. The DNA of the CDR3 is TGTGCCAGCAGCGTAGAGGCAAGAGGCACCGGTAATTCACCCCTCCACTTT. This sequence encodes CASSVEARGTGNSPLHF.

This clonotype was found many times. The genes are TRBV7-9 and TRBJ1-6, with D possibly TRBD1 on 5 matching bases. Germline V lookup: CDR1 SEHNR, CDR2 FQNEAQ (reference sequence). This CDR3 region has 13 residues. Trimming pared 5 bases from V and 8 bases from J, leaving 10 bases between. CDR3 sequence reads: CASSVGRDSPLHF. CDR3 DNA sequence: TGTGCCAGCAGCGTCGGCAGGGATTCACCCCTCCACTTT.

This clonotype was counted only a few times. The chain employs TRBV5-1 and TRBJ2-2; no reliable D call. The CDR3 totals 15 residues. Looked up from germline, CDR1 is SGHRS and CDR2 is YFSETQ. The V end lost 0 bases, the J end lost 0 bases, and 6 bases lay between the germline ends. The CDR3 spells CASSLGPTNTGELFF. DNA of the CDR3: TGCGCCAGCAGCTTGGGGCCTACGAACACCGGGGAGCTGTTTTTT.

This clonotype was counted many times. The rearrangement uses TRBV7-2 and TRBJ2-1; 12 nucleotides match TRBD2. CDR1 SGHTA and CDR2 FQGNSA come from the germline V gene. This CDR3 comprises 16 residues. V lost 4 bases, J lost 12 bases, and 13 bases stayed unmatched. CDR3 residues: CASSSSGGALVSGQFF. The CDR3 DNA follows: TGTGCCAGCAGCTCTAGCGGGGGGGCCCTTGTGAGCGGGCAGTTCTTC. The full variable domain, rest sourced from reference TRBV7-2 and TRBJ2-1, is GAGVSQSPSNKVTEKGKDVELRCDPISGHTALYWYRQSLGQGLEFLIYFQGNSAPDKSGLPSDRFSAERTGGSVSTLTIQRTQQEDSAVYLCASSSSGGALVSGQFFGPGTRLTVL.

The genes are TRBV9 and TRBJ2-1; D is perhaps TRBD1 (5 bases). The CDR3 loop spans 16 amino acids. Germline-derived CDR1 and CDR2 are SGDLS and YYNGEE. Deletions cut 4 bases from V and 9 bases from J, with 23 bases between. CDR3 protein: CASSLLTAGPVGEQFF. CDR3 DNA sequence: TGTGCCAGCAGCCTCCTGACAGCCGGCCCCGTTGGTGAGCAGTTCTTC.

This clonotype was seen repeatedly, ten times or more. The rearrangement joins TRBV20-1 to TRBJ2-3, with TRBD2 as a possible D gene (5 bases). The CDR3 has 12 residues. CDR1 and CDR2 (germline): DFQATT, SNEGSKA (reference sequence). With 6 bases removed from V and 8 bases from J, the gap between germline ends came to 15 bases. The CDR3 here is CSAGPHEGTQYF. CDR3 DNA sequence: TGCAGTGCCGGACCCCACGAGGGTACGCAGTATTTT.

The chain recombines TRBV7-2 with TRBJ2-7; D gene ambiguous. V lost 5 bases to trimming and J lost 5 bases, with 7 bases between them. Germline loops: CDR1 SGHTA, CDR2 FQGNSA. CDR3 length equals 11 residues. CDR3 protein: CASSPRDEQYF. In nucleotides, the CDR3 is TGTGCCAGCAGCCCCCGCGACGAGCAGTACTTC.

The rearrangement links TRBV7-2 to TRBJ2-1; weak D call: TRBD2 (6 bases). The germline gives CDR1 SGHTA, CDR2 FQGNSA. The CDR3 is 14 residues long. V was shortened by 0 bases and J by 4 bases, with 7 bases between the two germline ends. The chain's CDR3 is CASSLAAGYNEQFF. The DNA for the CDR3 is TGTGCCAGCAGCTTAGCGGCGGGATACAATGAGCAGTTCTTC.

This clonotype was seen at least ten times. The chain joins TRBV6-5 to TRBJ1-1; 8 bases align to TRBD1. This CDR3 has 14 amino acids. Germline V gene data show CDR1 as MNHEY and CDR2 as SVGAGI. J was trimmed by 5 bases and V by 6 bases; bases with no gene match: 8. CDR3 residues: CASRRGQGGTEAFF. CDR3 DNA sequence: TGTGCCAGCAGACGCGGACAGGGAGGGACTGAAGCTTTCTTT.

This clonotype was recorded many times. The chain links TRBV11-2 to TRBJ2-3, with 10 bases matching TRBD2. CDR1 is SGHAT and CDR2 is FQNNGV in the germline V gene. The CDR3 length is 17 residues. The V gene end was trimmed by 3 bases and the J gene end by 10 bases; junction bases not matched to a gene: 16. CDR3 amino acids: CASSLRELLSGGASQYF. The CDR3 nucleotides are TGTGCCAGCAGCTTGAGGGAACTTTTAAGCGGGGGGGCGTCGCAGTATTTT. The variable domain in full, completed from reference TRBV11-2 and TRBJ2-3, reads EAGVAQSPRYKIIEKRQSVAFWCNPISGHATLYWYQQILGQGPKLLIQFQNNGVVDDSQLPKDRFSAERLKGVDSTLKIQPAKLEDSAVYLCASSLRELLSGGASQYFGPGTRLTVL.

A few counts support this clonotype. The V gene is TRBV20-1, the J gene TRBJ2-1; a possible D gene is TRBD2 (7 bases). The ends were cut back, 5 bases at V and 4 bases at J, with 15 bases in the middle. Per germline, CDR1 DFQATT and CDR2 SNEGSKA (reference sequence). The CDR3 is 14 residues long. The DNA for the CDR3 is TGCAGTGCTCCTTCGGGGGGCCAATACAATGAGCAGTTCTTC. This translates into CSAPSGGQYNEQFF.

The chain couples TRBV6-6 to TRBJ1-2, with D hard to call. The CDR3 covers 14 residues. Trimming cost V 7 bases and J 4 bases, with 16 bases left between them. The V gene's germline CDR1 is MNHNY and CDR2 SVGAGI (reference sequence). The CDR3 reads CASNQIPGLYGYTF. The CDR3 DNA is TGTGCCAGCAACCAGATACCAGGCCTCTATGGCTACACCTTC.

This clonotype has a handful of counts. The chain couples TRBV10-3 to TRBJ1-6; D ambiguous. CDR1 is ENHRY, CDR2 SYGVKD, per germline. Trimming shortened V by 2 bases and J by 8 bases, and 7 bases separated the two germline ends. The CDR3 loop spans 13 amino acids. Here the CDR3 DNA reads TGTGCCATCAGTGAGAACACGGATTCACCCCTCCACTTT. As protein: CAISENTDSPLHF.

The CDR3 sequence: CASSQEIGLAGAGGQFF. In nucleotides, the CDR3 is TGCGCCAGCAGCCAAGAAATTGGGCTAGCGGGGGCGGGTGGGCAGTTCTTC. The gene calls are TRBV4-3 and TRBJ2-1, with TRBD2 matching 10 bases. There are 17 residues in the CDR3. The trim removed 0 bases at V and 12 bases at J, leaving 14 bases unmatched. Germline V gene sequence: CDR1 LGHNA, CDR2 YSLEER.

The rearrangement joins TRBV20-1 to TRBJ1-1; D is unclear. This CDR3 region has 13 residues. Trimming stripped 1 base from V and 1 base from J, with 7 bases between. Germline V gene sequence: CDR1 DFQATT, CDR2 SNEGSKA (reference sequence). The CDR3 nucleotides read TGCAGTGCTAGAGGGACTGCGAACACTGAAGCTTTCTTT. Translated: CSARGTANTEAFF.